The rows below give T cell receptor beta chains drawn from one sample of a study of blood T cell repertoires in COVID-19. Here immunoSEQ multiplex PCR was the method, and the copy in TCRdb shows in-frame clones only, minus some. This sample has about 220,000 clones; approximately 80% occur once, and the top ten carry over 2%. Material: peripheral blood. All receptors come from a man aged 35-49 years who had recovered from COVID-19. Each CDR3 is given with its conserved first and last residue. Each record gives: CDR3 protein, CDR3 DNA, clone size, J gene, V gene, D gene. D genes are given only for firm matches. Size is omitted from some rows. Given values are once, few, many or a class for expanded clones.

cdr3_aa: CASSTRGGGYTF
cdr3_nt: TGTGCCAGTAGCACCAGGGGTGGCGGCTACACCTTC
clone_size: .
j_call: TRBJ1-2
v_call: TRBV19
d_call: .

cdr3_aa: CASSFSLAGGPHEQFF
cdr3_nt: TGTGCCAGCAGTTTCTCACTAGCGGGAGGGCCCCATGAGCAGTTCTTC
clone_size: .
j_call: TRBJ2-1
v_call: TRBV27
d_call: TRBD2

cdr3_aa: CASGQGKTYEQYF
cdr3_nt: TGTGCCAGCGGACAGGGTAAAACCTACGAGCAGTACTTC
clone_size: .
j_call: TRBJ2-7
v_call: TRBV6-5
d_call: TRBD1

cdr3_aa: CASKPRGAPDTEAFF
cdr3_nt: TGTGCCAGCAAGCCTCGGGGGGCCCCCGACACTGAAGCTTTCTTT
clone_size: .
j_call: TRBJ1-1
v_call: TRBV5-4
d_call: .

cdr3_aa: CASADRGSNQPQHF
cdr3_nt: TGTGCCAGCGCAGACAGGGGTAGCAATCAGCCCCAGCATTTT
clone_size: .
j_call: TRBJ1-5
v_call: TRBV27
d_call: TRBD1

cdr3_aa: CASSYLASGGSDTQYF
cdr3_nt: TGTGCCAGCAGTTACTTGGCTAGCGGGGGATCAGATACGCAGTATTTT
clone_size: .
j_call: TRBJ2-3
v_call: TRBV6-5
d_call: TRBD2

cdr3_aa: CASSFQGNQPQHF
cdr3_nt: TGTGCCAGTTCCTTCCAGGGAAATCAGCCCCAGCATTTT
clone_size: few
j_call: TRBJ1-5
v_call: TRBV19
d_call: .

cdr3_aa: CASSQDRETGANVLTF
cdr3_nt: TGCGCCAGCAGCCAAGACAGGGAAACTGGGGCCAACGTCCTGACTTTC
clone_size: .
j_call: TRBJ2-6
v_call: TRBV4-3
d_call: .

cdr3_aa: CASSLALAGEFF
cdr3_nt: TGTGCCAGCAGTTTAGCACTAGCGGGTGAATTCTTC
clone_size: .
j_call: TRBJ2-1
v_call: TRBV12-3/TRBV12-4
d_call: TRBD2

cdr3_aa: CASSFYSYEQYF
cdr3_nt: TGTGCCAGCAGTTTTTACAGCTACGAGCAGTACTTC
clone_size: .
j_call: TRBJ2-7
v_call: TRBV2
d_call: .

cdr3_aa: CASRRDRGLNEQYF
cdr3_nt: TGTGCCAGCAGAAGGGACAGGGGCTTGAACGAGCAGTACTTC
clone_size: .
j_call: TRBJ2-7
v_call: TRBV6-6
d_call: TRBD1

cdr3_aa: CASSLGPTYEQYF
cdr3_nt: TGTGCCAGCAGCTTGGGGCCCACCTACGAGCAGTACTTC
clone_size: .
j_call: TRBJ2-7
v_call: TRBV5-6
d_call: .

cdr3_aa: CATSNRTSPTGELFF
cdr3_nt: TGCGCCACCTCCAATAGGACTAGTCCCACCGGGGAGCTGTTTTTT
clone_size: .
j_call: TRBJ2-2
v_call: TRBV5-1
d_call: TRBD2

cdr3_aa: CASSLRLAGATDTQYF
cdr3_nt: TGTGCCAGCAGCTTGAGGCTAGCGGGGGCCACAGATACGCAGTATTTT
clone_size: .
j_call: TRBJ2-3
v_call: TRBV5-4
d_call: TRBD2